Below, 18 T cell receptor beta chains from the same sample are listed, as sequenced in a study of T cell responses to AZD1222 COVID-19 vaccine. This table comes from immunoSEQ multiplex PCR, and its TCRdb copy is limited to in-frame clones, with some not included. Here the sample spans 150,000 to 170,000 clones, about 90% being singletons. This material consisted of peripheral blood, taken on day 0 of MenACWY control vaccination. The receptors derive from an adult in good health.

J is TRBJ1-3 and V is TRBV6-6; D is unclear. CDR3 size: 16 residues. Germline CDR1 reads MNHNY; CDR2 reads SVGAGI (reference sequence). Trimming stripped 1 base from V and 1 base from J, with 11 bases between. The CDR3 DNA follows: TGTGCCAGCAGTTACTTCATCCAAGGGTCTGGAAACACCATATATTTT. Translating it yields CASSYFIQGSGNTIYF.

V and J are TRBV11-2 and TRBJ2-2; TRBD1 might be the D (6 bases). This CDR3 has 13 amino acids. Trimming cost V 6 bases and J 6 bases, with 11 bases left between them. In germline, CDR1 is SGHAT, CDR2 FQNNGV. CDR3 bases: TGTGCCAGCAGTTCAAACAGGGCCGGGGAGCTGTTTTTT. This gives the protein CASSSNRAGELFF.

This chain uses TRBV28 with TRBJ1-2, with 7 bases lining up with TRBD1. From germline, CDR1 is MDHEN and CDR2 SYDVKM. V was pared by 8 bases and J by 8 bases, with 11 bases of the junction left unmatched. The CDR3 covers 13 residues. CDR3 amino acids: CASLRPGGKGYTF. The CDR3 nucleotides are TGTGCCAGCCTCCGGCCAGGGGGAAAAGGCTACACCTTC.

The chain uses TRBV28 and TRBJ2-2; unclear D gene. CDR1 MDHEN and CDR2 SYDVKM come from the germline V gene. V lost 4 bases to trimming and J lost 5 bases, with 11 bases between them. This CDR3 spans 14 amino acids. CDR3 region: CASSSTLTTGELFF. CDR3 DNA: TGTGCCAGCAGTTCGACACTGACGACCGGGGAGCTGTTTTTT.

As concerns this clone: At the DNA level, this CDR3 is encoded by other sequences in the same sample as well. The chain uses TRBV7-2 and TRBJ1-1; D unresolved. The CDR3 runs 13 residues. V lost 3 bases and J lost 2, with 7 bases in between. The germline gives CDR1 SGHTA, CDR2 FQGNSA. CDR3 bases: TGTGCCAGCAGCTTGAGGCCTAACACTGAAGCTTTCTTT. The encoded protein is CASSLRPNTEAFF.

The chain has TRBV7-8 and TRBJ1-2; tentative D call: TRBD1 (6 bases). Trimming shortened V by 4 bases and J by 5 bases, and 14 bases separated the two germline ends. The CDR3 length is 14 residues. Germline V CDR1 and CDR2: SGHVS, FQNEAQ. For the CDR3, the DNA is TGTGCCAGCAGCTCTATGAGGGGGGAATATGGCTACACCTTC. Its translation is CASSSMRGEYGYTF.

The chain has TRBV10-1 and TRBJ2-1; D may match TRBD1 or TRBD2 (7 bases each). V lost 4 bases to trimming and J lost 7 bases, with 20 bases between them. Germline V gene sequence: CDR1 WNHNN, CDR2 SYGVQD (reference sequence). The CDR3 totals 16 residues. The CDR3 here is CASSGPGRGGMNEQFF. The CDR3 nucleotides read TGCGCCAGCAGTGGCCCCGGCAGGGGGGGGATGAATGAGCAGTTCTTC.

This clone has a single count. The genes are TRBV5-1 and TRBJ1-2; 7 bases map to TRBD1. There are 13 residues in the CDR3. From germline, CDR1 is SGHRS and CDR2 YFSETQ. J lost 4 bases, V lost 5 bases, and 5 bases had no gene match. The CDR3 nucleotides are TGCGCCAGCAGATGGGACAGCCTCTATGGCTACACCTTC. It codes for CASRWDSLYGYTF.

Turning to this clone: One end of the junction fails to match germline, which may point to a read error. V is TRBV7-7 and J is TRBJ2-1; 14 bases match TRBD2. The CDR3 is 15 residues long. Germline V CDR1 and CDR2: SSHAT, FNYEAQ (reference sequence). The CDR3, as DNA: TGTGCTAGCAGCCCCGGGACTAGCGGGAGAGGTGAGCAGTTCTTC. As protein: CASSPGTSGRGEQFF.

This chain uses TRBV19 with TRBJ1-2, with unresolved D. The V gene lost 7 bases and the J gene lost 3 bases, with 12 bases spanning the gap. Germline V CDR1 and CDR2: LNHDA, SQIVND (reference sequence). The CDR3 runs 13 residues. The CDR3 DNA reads TGTGCCAGTAATACTCGGGGATACTATGGCTACACCTTC. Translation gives CASNTRGYYGYTF.

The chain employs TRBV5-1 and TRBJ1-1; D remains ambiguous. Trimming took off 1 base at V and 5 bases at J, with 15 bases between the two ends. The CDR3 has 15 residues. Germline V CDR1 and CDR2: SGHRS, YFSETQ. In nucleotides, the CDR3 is TGCGCCAGCAGCTTGTTCGGAGGAGGTGGTACTGAAGCTTTCTTT. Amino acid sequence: CASSLFGGGGTEAFF.

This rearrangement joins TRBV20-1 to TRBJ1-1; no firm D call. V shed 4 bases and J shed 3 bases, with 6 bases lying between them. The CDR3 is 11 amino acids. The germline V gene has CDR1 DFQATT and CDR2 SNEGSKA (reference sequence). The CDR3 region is CSATGDTEAFF. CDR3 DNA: TGCAGTGCTACGGGTGACACTGAAGCTTTCTTT.

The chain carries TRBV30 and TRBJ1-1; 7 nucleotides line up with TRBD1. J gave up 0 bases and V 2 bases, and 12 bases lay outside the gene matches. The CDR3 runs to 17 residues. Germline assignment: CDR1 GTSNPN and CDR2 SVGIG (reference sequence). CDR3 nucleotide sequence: TGTGCCTGGAGTCGACCATTCCGGGACAGCTTGAACACTGAAGCTTTCTTT. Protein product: CAWSRPFRDSLNTEAFF.

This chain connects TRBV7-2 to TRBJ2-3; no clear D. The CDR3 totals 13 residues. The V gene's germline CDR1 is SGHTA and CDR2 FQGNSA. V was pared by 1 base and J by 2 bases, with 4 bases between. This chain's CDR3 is CASSLGTTDTQYF. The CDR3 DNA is TGTGCCAGCAGCTTAGGGACCACAGATACGCAGTATTTT. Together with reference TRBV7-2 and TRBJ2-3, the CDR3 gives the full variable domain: GAGVSQSPSNKVTEKGKDVELRCDPISGHTALYWYRQSLGQGLEFLIYFQGNSAPDKSGLPSDRFSAERTGGSVSTLTIQRTQQEDSAVYLCASSLGTTDTQYFGPGTRLTVL.

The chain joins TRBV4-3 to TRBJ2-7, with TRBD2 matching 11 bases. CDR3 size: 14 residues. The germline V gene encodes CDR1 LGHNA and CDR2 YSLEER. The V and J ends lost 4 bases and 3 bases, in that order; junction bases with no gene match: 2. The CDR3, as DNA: TGCGCCAGCAGCCTAGGACTAGCGGGCTACGAGCAGTACTTC. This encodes CASSLGLAGYEQYF.

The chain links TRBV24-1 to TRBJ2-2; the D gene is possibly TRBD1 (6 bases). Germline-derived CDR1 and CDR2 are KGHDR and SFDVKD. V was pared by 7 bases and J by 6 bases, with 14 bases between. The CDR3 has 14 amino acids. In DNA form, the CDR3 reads TGTGCCACCAGCGTCGTAGGGGGTCCCGGGGAGCTGTTTTTT. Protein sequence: CATSVVGGPGELFF.

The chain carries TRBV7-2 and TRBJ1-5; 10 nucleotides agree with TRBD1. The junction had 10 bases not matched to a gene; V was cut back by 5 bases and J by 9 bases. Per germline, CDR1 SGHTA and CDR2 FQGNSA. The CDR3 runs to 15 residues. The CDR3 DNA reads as TGTGCCAGCAGCCAGGGGACAGGGGCCTTGGGGCCCCAGCATTTT. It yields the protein CASSQGTGALGPQHF.

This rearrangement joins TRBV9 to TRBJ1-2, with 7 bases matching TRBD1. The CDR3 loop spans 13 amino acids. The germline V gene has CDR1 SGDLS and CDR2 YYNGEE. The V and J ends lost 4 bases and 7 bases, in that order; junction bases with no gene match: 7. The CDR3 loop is CASSPGTAVGYTF. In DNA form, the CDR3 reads TGTGCCAGCAGCCCCGGGACAGCCGTTGGCTACACCTTC.